Sequencing of this T cell receptor (beta chain) was carried out in a study of tumor-infiltrating lymphocytes in glioblastoma multiforme. TCRB libraries came from RNA via three nested multiplex PCR rounds. TCRdb analysed the multiplex PCR reads with MiXCR anew, one entry per CDR3 protein. The table lists approximately 20,000 distinct CDR3 sequences, 55% to 70% of them singletons. Germline CDR1 reads SGHNT; CDR2 reads YENEEA. V trimming: 5 bases; J trimming: 4 bases; junction bases outside the gene matches: 5. This CDR3 has 15 residues. The sequence derives from a male donor with glioblastoma. Input material: peripheral blood. The chain links TRBV11-3 to TRBJ2-3; 11 nucleotides line up with TRBD1. CDR3 DNA: TGTGCCAGCAGCGGGACAGGGGGTAACCCAGATACGCAGTATTTT. Translated, it gives CASSGTGGNPDTQYF. The variable domain in full, completed from reference TRBV11-3 and TRBJ2-3, reads EAGVVQSPRYKIIEKKQPVAFWCNPISGHNTLYWYLQNLGQGPELLIRYENEEAVDDSQLPKDRFSAERLKGVDSTLKIQPAELGDSAVYLCASSGTGGNPDTQYFGPGTRLTVL.